This T cell receptor beta chain derives from a study of blood T cell repertoires in COVID-19. Some clones are missing from TCRdb's copy, which holds only in-frame ones; the method was immunoSEQ multiplex PCR. Found here are around 50,000 clones, over 65% of them singletons; the top ten hold less than 6%. The CDR3 is 13 residues long. Per germline, CDR1 SGHDT and CDR2 YYEEEE. V was shortened by 3 bases and J by 4 bases, with 10 bases between the two germline ends. This sequence was found in a human donor in a cohort sampled during active COVID-19. V gene TRBV5-6 combines with J gene TRBJ1-2; possibly TRBD1 for D (6 bases). The specimen was peripheral blood. The CDR3: CASSSGQLYGYTF. The CDR3 DNA reads TGTGCCAGCAGCTCCGGACAGCTCTATGGCTACACCTTC.